Shown below are 10 T cell receptor beta chains from a single sample sequenced in a study of CXCR3-negative and CXCR3-positive naive CD8 T cells. The authors prepared UMI-labeled TRB cDNA libraries by 5' RACE. No DNA is given; TCRdb re-called the 5' RACE reads and lists each CDR3 protein once. This sample carries about 8,300 distinct CDR3 sequences, with 2% to 2.5% going to the ten biggest clones. Sequencing was performed on naive CXCR3- CD8+ T cells from blood. Subset defined: CD45RO-CCR7+CD27+CD95- naive CD8+ T cells lacking CXCR3 (TNR3-). The receptors here all came from a human donor in good health. Some clones in this sample may be carry-over from other donors' samples.

This chain connects TRBV29-1 to TRBJ1-1. This CDR3 is 11 amino acids long. CDR1 SQVTM and CDR2 ANQGSEA come from the germline V gene. The CDR3 sequence is CSAQQNTEAFF.

By frequency, this clonotype registers medium-sized. The chain joins TRBV29-1 to TRBJ2-7; the D gene TCRdb calls, TRBD1, cannot be checked with no DNA. The CDR3 contains 15 residues. The germline V gene encodes CDR1 SQVTM and CDR2 ANQGSEA. CDR3 residues: CSVLGGDVRNYEQYF.

This chain joins TRBV29-1 and TRBJ2-1; the D call of TRBD2 rests on TCRdb alone, since no DNA is present to check it. The CDR3 totals 14 residues. The germline V gene encodes CDR1 SQVTM and CDR2 ANQGSEA. CDR3: CSSGLALSYNEQFF.

The chain employs TRBV5-1 and TRBJ2-5; TCRdb returns TRBD1, unconfirmable since there is no DNA. The length of the CDR3 is 14 residues. Germline V gene data show CDR1 as SGHRS and CDR2 as YFSETQ. The CDR3 sequence: CASSWGDRQETQYF.

J is TRBJ2-7 and V is TRBV10-2; TCRdb's D gene call, TRBD1, goes unchecked for lack of DNA. Looked up from germline, CDR1 is WSHSY and CDR2 is SAAADI. The CDR3 is made up of 13 amino acids. Here the CDR3 reads CASTPADWHEQYF.

This clonotype is labeled medium-sized (0.01 to 0.1%) based on frequency. Here the CDR3 reads CASSQERSYNEQFF. The V gene is TRBV4-3, the J gene TRBJ2-1. The germline gives CDR1 LGHNA, CDR2 YSLEER. The CDR3 runs 14 residues.

This clonotype is deemed medium-sized by its frequency. The chain carries TRBV4-3 and TRBJ2-1. Germline-derived CDR1 and CDR2 are LGHNA and YSLEER. The CDR3 has 13 residues. The CDR3: CASSQVTYNEQFF.

By frequency, this clonotype is medium-sized (0.01 to 0.1%). The chain carries TRBV29-1 and TRBJ2-1. This CDR3 spans 13 amino acids. CDR1 and CDR2 (germline): SQVTM, ANQGSEA. CDR3 protein: CSVEDTIYNEQFF.

By frequency, this clonotype registers medium-sized. The V and J genes are TRBV7-9 and TRBJ1-1; TCRdb designates TRBD1, a call that cannot be tested without DNA. This CDR3 spans 15 amino acids. CDR1 and CDR2 (germline): SEHNR, FQNEAQ (reference sequence). The CDR3 loop reads CASSLTRGLNTEAFF.

The V gene is TRBV6-2 or TRBV6-3, the J gene TRBJ2-7; TCRdb's D call of TRBD1 is untestable without DNA. The length of the CDR3 is 12 residues. Germline V lookup: CDR1 MNHEY, CDR2 SVGEGT. The CDR3 is CASRQGAYEQYF.